The 14 T cell receptor beta chains in this list originate from one sample, sequenced in a study of blood T cell repertoires in COVID-19. The protocol was immunoSEQ multiplex PCR, while the TCRdb copy is restricted to in-frame clones and leaves out a portion. This table holds about 92,000 clones, around nine tenths found once. The sequencing input was peripheral blood. Source of these receptors: a woman aged 60-75 years with COVID-19, enrolled during active disease.

The chain's CDR3 is CASRPTGGSGNTIYF. The CDR3 DNA reads TGTGCCAGCAGGCCTACAGGGGGCTCTGGAAACACCATATATTTT. The chain is built from TRBV7-2 and TRBJ1-3; 8 bases map to TRBD1. J lost 0 bases, V lost 6 bases, and 4 bases had no gene match. This CDR3 region has 15 residues. The germline V gene has CDR1 SGHTA and CDR2 FQGNSA. Looking up the rest from reference TRBV7-2 and TRBJ1-3 gives the full variable domain: GAGVSQSPSNKVTEKGKDVELRCDPISGHTALYWYRQSLGQGLEFLIYFQGNSAPDKSGLPSDRFSAERTGGSVSTLTIQRTQQEDSAVYLCASRPTGGSGNTIYFGEGSWLTVV.

The J gene is TRBJ1-6, the V gene TRBV7-9; 12 positions match TRBD1. V trimming: 0 bases; J trimming: 10 bases; junction bases outside the gene matches: 4. This CDR3 is 16 amino acids long. Germline V CDR1 and CDR2: SEHNR, FQNEAQ (reference sequence). The CDR3 region has the DNA TGTGCCAGCAGCTTAGCGGGGGGACAGGGGGCATCACCCCTCCACTTT. Translation gives CASSLAGGQGASPLHF.

The chain carries TRBV19 and TRBJ2-2; a weak D match, TRBD1 (6 bases). This CDR3 is 14 amino acids long. The germline V and J ends were trimmed by 5 bases and 0 bases, with 7 bases remaining between them. CDR1 is LNHDA, CDR2 SQIVND, per germline (reference sequence). CDR3 nucleotides: TGTGCCAGTAGTGGGGGCTCGAACACCGGGGAGCTGTTTTTT. This sequence encodes CASSGGSNTGELFF.

V and J are TRBV3-1 (or the pseudogene TRBV3-2) and TRBJ2-7, with D unresolved. Trimming removed 3 bases at V and 0 bases at J, with 18 bases between. Germline V CDR1 and CDR2: LGHDT, YNNKEL (reference sequence). This CDR3 contains 17 residues. CDR3 sequence (DNA): TGTGCCAGCAGCCAGCATGGAGTACCTCAAAGCTCCTACGAGCAGTACTTC. This translates into CASSQHGVPQSSYEQYF.

The rearrangement uses TRBV7-9 and TRBJ2-2; 7 bases align to TRBD1. CDR3 length: 14 residues. The trim removed 6 bases at V and 0 bases at J, leaving 1 base unmatched. Germline V gene lookup returns CDR1 SEHNR and CDR2 FQNEAQ (reference sequence). Here the CDR3 DNA reads TGTGCCAGCAGAGGGGGCCCGAACACCGGGGAGCTGTTTTTT. Protein product: CASRGGPNTGELFF.

The chain combines TRBV4-1 with TRBJ2-1; 15 positions match TRBD2. The germline CDR1 and CDR2 sequences are MGHRA and YSYEKL. The CDR3 sequence is 15 residues long. J was trimmed by 8 bases and V by 4 bases; bases with no gene match: 3. The CDR3 DNA sequence: TGCGCCAGCAGCCGGGGGACTAGCGGGGGGCATGAGCAGTTCTTC. Translation: CASSRGTSGGHEQFF.

The rearrangement uses TRBV6-2 or TRBV6-3 and TRBJ2-1, with TRBD2 as a possible D gene (6 bases). The ends were cut back, 6 bases at V and 5 bases at J, with 20 bases in the middle. The CDR3 runs to 16 residues. CDR1 and CDR2 from the germline V gene are MNHEY and SVGEGT. CDR3 in DNA: TGTGCCAGCAGCCCTATGGTTGGAAGGGAGGACAATGAGCAGTTCTTC. Translation: CASSPMVGREDNEQFF.

J is TRBJ2-7 and V is TRBV6-6; D perhaps matches TRBD1 (5 bases). The CDR3 sequence is 14 residues long. Between the trimmed V and J ends, which lost 0 bases and 3 bases, there was a span of 9 bases. Looked up from germline, CDR1 is MNHNY and CDR2 is SVGAGI (reference sequence). CDR3 in amino acids: CASSYSGQHYEQYF. CDR3 in DNA: TGTGCCAGCAGTTACTCGGGGCAGCACTACGAGCAGTACTTC.

The V call is TRBV9, the J call TRBJ1-3; perhaps TRBD1 as D (5 bases). The V end was cut by 3 bases, the J end by 0 bases, with 10 bases between. The length of the CDR3 is 15 residues. Germline V gene sequence: CDR1 SGDLS, CDR2 YYNGEE. The CDR3 protein is CASSDTGPSGNTIYF. In DNA, the CDR3 is TGTGCCAGCAGCGATACAGGTCCCTCTGGAAACACCATATATTTT. Complete variable domain (other parts from reference TRBV9 and TRBJ1-3): DSGVTQTPKHLITATGQRVTLRCSPRSGDLSVYWYQQSLDQGLQFLIQYYNGEERAKGNILERFSAQQFPDLHSELNLSSLELGDSALYFCASSDTGPSGNTIYFGEGSWLTVV.

J is TRBJ1-1 and V is TRBV6-5; 9 bases agree with TRBD1. Per germline, CDR1 MNHEY and CDR2 SVGAGI. With 7 bases clipped from V and 2 bases from J, the junction kept 5 bases outside the gene matches. CDR3 size: 14 residues. The CDR3, as DNA: TGTGCCAGCAATCCACAGGGGGCCAACACTGAAGCTTTCTTT. Translated: CASNPQGANTEAFF.

The V and J genes are TRBV27 and TRBJ1-6; no clear D. The V gene lost 2 bases and the J gene lost 6 bases, with 11 bases spanning the gap. Germline V CDR1 and CDR2: MNHEY, SMNVEV (reference sequence). The length of the CDR3 is 15 residues. CDR3 amino acids: CASSLRRSGNSPLHF. For the CDR3, the DNA is TGTGCCAGCAGTTTAAGGCGGTCGGGTAATTCACCCCTCCACTTT.

The genes are TRBV7-3 and TRBJ1-2, with 9 nucleotides matching TRBD1. The CDR3 extends over 15 amino acids. The ends lost 5 bases at V and 4 bases at J; junction bases unmatched: 8. Germline-derived CDR1 and CDR2 are SGHTA and FQGTGA. The CDR3 here is CASSPTGGGAYGYTF. CDR3 nucleotide sequence: TGTGCCAGCAGCCCCACAGGGGGCGGGGCCTATGGCTACACCTTC.

The chain joins TRBV9 to TRBJ2-1; TRBD2 is a possible D gene (6 bases). Per germline, CDR1 SGDLS and CDR2 YYNGEE. CDR3 size: 16 residues. V lost 0 bases and J lost 7, with 17 bases in between. The DNA for the CDR3 is TGTGCCAGCAGCGTAGCTACTAGCCCAGGTCTTAATGAGCAGTTCTTC. Its translation: CASSVATSPGLNEQFF. The complete variable domain, with remaining parts taken from reference TRBV9 and TRBJ2-1, reads DSGVTQTPKHLITATGQRVTLRCSPRSGDLSVYWYQQSLDQGLQFLIQYYNGEERAKGNILERFSAQQFPDLHSELNLSSLELGDSALYFCASSVATSPGLNEQFFGPGTRLTVL.

The chain is built from TRBV7-9 and TRBJ2-7; 9 nucleotides align to TRBD1. V was clipped by 1 base and J by 6 bases; unmatched bases: 7. Germline assignment: CDR1 SEHNR and CDR2 FQNEAQ (reference sequence). CDR3 size: 15 residues. CDR3 in amino acids: CASSLVDRGSLEQYF. The DNA of the CDR3 is TGTGCCAGCAGCTTAGTGGACAGGGGCTCCCTCGAGCAGTACTTC. Together with reference TRBV7-9 and TRBJ2-7, the CDR3 gives the full variable domain: DTGVSQNPRHKITKRGQNVTFRCDPISEHNRLYWYRQTLGQGPEFLTYFQNEAQLEKSRLLSDRFSAERPKGSFSTLEIQRTEQGDSAMYLCASSLVDRGSLEQYFGPGTRLTVT.